The 12 T cell receptor beta chains reported below all come from one sample, sequenced in a study of T cell responses to AZD1222 COVID-19 vaccine. Method: immunoSEQ multiplex PCR; TCRdb's copy keeps in-frame clones and lacks some. The profile shows fewer than 150,000 clones, under 85% of them singletons. The source material was peripheral blood, sampled on day 0 of AZD1222 vaccination. The receptors were sampled from an adult in good health.

The CDR3 loop reads CASSPGGGYQETQYF. The CDR3 DNA is TGTGCCAGCAGTCCGGGCGGGGGGTACCAAGAGACCCAGTACTTC. The rearrangement uses TRBV28 and TRBJ2-5; 8 bases line up with TRBD2. The V gene's germline CDR1 is MDHEN and CDR2 SYDVKM. This CDR3 is 15 amino acids long. Trimming at V came to 5 bases and at J to 0 bases, leaving 5 bases not matched to a gene.

This chain joins TRBV7-2 and TRBJ2-2, with D tentatively TRBD1 (6 bases). Germline CDR1 reads SGHTA; CDR2 reads FQGNSA. This CDR3 is 16 amino acids long. V lost 5 bases to trimming and J lost 6 bases, with 19 bases between them. This CDR3 reads CASSPAVGALPGELFF. The DNA for the CDR3 is TGTGCCAGCAGCCCTGCGGTGGGGGCCCTCCCCGGGGAGCTGTTTTTT.

This chain joins TRBV7-2 and TRBJ1-6, with 7 positions matching TRBD1. The junction had 9 bases not matched to a gene; V was cut back by 3 bases and J by 7 bases. The CDR3 length is 16 residues. The germline gives CDR1 SGHTA, CDR2 FQGNSA. CDR3 sequence reads: CASSFMSRGANSPLHF. In DNA form, the CDR3 reads TGTGCCAGCAGCTTTATGAGCAGGGGGGCGAATTCACCCCTCCACTTT. Using reference TRBV7-2 and TRBJ1-6 for the parts outside the CDR3, the full variable domain is GAGVSQSPSNKVTEKGKDVELRCDPISGHTALYWYRQSLGQGLEFLIYFQGNSAPDKSGLPSDRFSAERTGGSVSTLTIQRTQQEDSAVYLCASSFMSRGANSPLHFGNGTRLTVT.

The chain couples TRBV19 to TRBJ1-5; D is possibly TRBD1 (5 bases). In germline, CDR1 is LNHDA, CDR2 SQIVND (reference sequence). The V and J ends lost 1 base and 6 bases respectively, with 13 bases between them. The CDR3 runs to 15 residues. The CDR3 sequence is CASSIGPGSAQPQHF. The CDR3 bases are TGTGCCAGTAGTATAGGGCCAGGGAGCGCTCAGCCCCAGCATTTT.

The chain joins TRBV7-9 to TRBJ1-3; no reliable D call. The germline CDR1 and CDR2 sequences are SEHNR and FQNEAQ (reference sequence). The CDR3 has 12 amino acids. V gave up 5 bases and J gave up 4 bases, with 6 bases separating them. CDR3 coding DNA: TGTGCCAGCAGCCTACAGGGAAACACCATATATTTT. Its translation: CASSLQGNTIYF.

For the CDR3, the DNA is TGTGCCAGCAGTTACTCGTTTCAAGAACATAATTCACCCCTCCACTTT. Amino acids: CASSYSFQEHNSPLHF. This chain joins TRBV6-5 and TRBJ1-6; D is unclear. V was shortened by 0 bases and J by 5 bases, with 11 bases between the two germline ends. The CDR3 is 16 residues long. Germline CDR1 is MNHEY and CDR2 is SVGAGI.

The chain combines TRBV2 with TRBJ2-2; 9 bases are shared with TRBD2. CDR1 is SNHLY, CDR2 FYNNEI, per germline. CDR3 length: 15 amino acids. Losses at the gene ends were 6 bases for V and 8 bases for J; bases not matched to a gene: 10. Written as DNA, the CDR3 is TGTGCCAGCAGAGTTCGCGGGGGGGCCGCGGGGGAGCTGTTTTTT. It specifies CASRVRGGAAGELFF.

The chain is built from TRBV9 and TRBJ1-4, with D uncertain. V lost 3 bases to trimming and J lost 5 bases, with 11 bases between them. Germline V CDR1 and CDR2: SGDLS, YYNGEE. The CDR3 totals 14 residues. This chain's CDR3 is CASSDGRQNEKLFF. The CDR3 DNA is TGTGCCAGCAGCGACGGGAGGCAAAATGAAAAACTGTTTTTT. Drawing the rest from reference TRBV9 and TRBJ1-4, the complete variable domain is DSGVTQTPKHLITATGQRVTLRCSPRSGDLSVYWYQQSLDQGLQFLIQYYNGEERAKGNILERFSAQQFPDLHSELNLSSLELGDSALYFCASSDGRQNEKLFFGSGTQLSVL.

The chain has TRBV3-1 (or the pseudogene TRBV3-2) and TRBJ1-4; possibly TRBD1 for D (5 bases). V lost 3 bases to trimming and J lost 7 bases, with 15 bases between them. Looked up from germline, CDR1 is LGHDT and CDR2 is YNNKEL (reference sequence). This CDR3 is built from 15 residues. The CDR3 coding sequence is TGTGCCAGCAGCCAGGGCCAGGGTTGGGGTGAAAAACTGTTTTTT. Its translation: CASSQGQGWGEKLFF.

The chain uses TRBV6-2 or TRBV6-3 and TRBJ2-2; unclear D gene. This CDR3 is built from 14 residues. The germline V gene encodes CDR1 MNHEY and CDR2 SVGEGT. The V gene lost 6 bases and the J gene lost 3 bases, with 11 bases spanning the gap. CDR3 protein: CASSRIVYTGELFF. The CDR3 nucleotides read TGTGCCAGCAGCCGCATTGTCTACACCGGGGAGCTGTTTTTT.

This chain connects TRBV28 to TRBJ1-4; weak D call: TRBD1 (6 bases). Germline CDR1 MDHEN, CDR2 SYDVKM. The V end lost 6 bases, the J end lost 3 bases, and 8 bases lay between the germline ends. The CDR3 loop spans 13 amino acids. CDR3 DNA sequence: TGTGCCAGCAGGGGGGCAGCTAATGAAAAACTGTTTTTT. Translating gives CASRGAANEKLFF.

The chain is built from TRBV5-1 and TRBJ1-1; TRBD1 might be the D (5 bases). The CDR3 is made up of 15 amino acids. Per germline, CDR1 SGHRS and CDR2 YFSETQ. V shed 4 bases and J shed 1 base, with 14 bases lying between them. DNA of the CDR3: TGCGCCAGCAGCACTGACCCCGGGGCGAACACTGAAGCTTTCTTT. It translates to CASSTDPGANTEAFF. Full variable domain (remainder filled in from reference TRBV5-1 and TRBJ1-1): KAGVTQTPRYLIKTRGQQVTLSCSPISGHRSVSWYQQTPGQGLQFLFEYFSETQRNKGNFPGRFSGRQFSNSRSEMNVSTLELGDSALYLCASSTDPGANTEAFFGQGTRLTVV.